These 30 T cell receptor beta chains were sequenced from one sample in a study of cytomegalovirus exposure and HLA in healthy donors. Amplification used 60 Vbeta primers and 13 Jbeta primers. Assay: immunoSEQ multiplex PCR; the TCRdb copy retains only in-frame clones and omits some. The table includes about 140,000 clones, around 65% detected once. The material sequenced was PBMCs. Receptor source: a male donor in good health and CMV-seronegative.

The sample holds a few counts of this clone. The chain joins TRBV29-1 to TRBJ2-7; D ambiguous. The CDR3 loop spans 11 amino acids. Germline CDR1 is SQVTM and CDR2 is ANQGSEA. Trimming removed 6 bases at V and 6 bases at J, with 12 bases between. The CDR3 reads CSVGDLREQYF. CDR3 DNA sequence: TGCAGCGTCGGTGACTTGCGCGAGCAGTACTTC.

This clone was detected only a few times. The chain employs TRBV6-1 and TRBJ2-7; TRBD1 agrees at 9 bases. V dropped 3 bases and J dropped 5; count of bases not matched to a gene: 5. The germline gives CDR1 MNHNS, CDR2 SASEGT. This CDR3 is built from 14 residues. DNA of the CDR3: TGTGCCAGCAGTGAGGGGACAGGGTTCCACGAGCAGTACTTC. Amino acid sequence: CASSEGTGFHEQYF.

The chain couples TRBV18 to TRBJ2-7; 7 nucleotides align to TRBD1. CDR1 and CDR2 from the germline V gene are KGHSH and LQKENI. The ends lost 3 bases at V and 2 bases at J; junction bases unmatched: 4. The length of the CDR3 is 14 residues. The CDR3 coding sequence is TGTGCCAGCTCACCCAGGGACAGTACCTACGAGCAGTACTTC. It codes for CASSPRDSTYEQYF. The variable domain in full, completed from reference TRBV18 and TRBJ2-7, reads NAGVMQNPRHLVRRRGQEARLRCSPMKGHSHVYWYRQLPEEGLKFMVYLQKENIIDESGMPKERFSAEFPKEGPSILRIQQVVRGDSAAYFCASSPRDSTYEQYFGPGTRLTVT.

The genes are TRBV9 and TRBJ2-2, with D tentatively TRBD1 (5 bases). The CDR3 loop spans 15 amino acids. V lost 3 bases to trimming and J lost 7 bases, with 16 bases between them. Germline values: CDR1 SGDLS, CDR2 YYNGEE. In DNA, the CDR3 is TGTGCCAGCAGCGCCCAGCCAGGGTACGGCGGGGAGCTGTTTTTT. This sequence encodes CASSAQPGYGGELFF.

The chain recombines TRBV18 with TRBJ2-1; possible D gene TRBD1, 5 bases. V was pared by 2 bases and J by 8 bases, with 13 bases between. Germline lookup yields CDR1 KGHSH and CDR2 LQKENI. The CDR3 runs 14 residues. For the CDR3, the DNA is TGTGCCAGCTCACCAGGGGCAGGGTGGCATGAGCAGTTCTTC. The encoded protein is CASSPGAGWHEQFF.

This clone was picked up a small number of times. The chain combines TRBV5-1 with TRBJ1-2; TRBD1 might be the D (6 bases). The CDR3 consists of 15 residues. In germline, CDR1 is SGHRS, CDR2 YFSETQ. Between the trimmed V and J ends, which lost 3 bases and 4 bases, there was a span of 16 bases. CDR3 in DNA: TGCGCCAGCAGCTACCGACAGGATTCACCCTATGGCTACACCTTC. Residues: CASSYRQDSPYGYTF.

The gene calls are TRBV5-1 and TRBJ1-1; 8 positions match TRBD1. The length of the CDR3 is 16 residues. J gave up 0 bases and V 1 base, and 5 bases lay outside the gene matches. Germline CDR1 reads SGHRS; CDR2 reads YFSETQ. Here the CDR3 DNA reads TGCGCCAGCAGCTTGTGGACAGGGAGTCTGAACACTGAAGCTTTCTTT. Its translation: CASSLWTGSLNTEAFF. Full variable domain (missing parts from reference TRBV5-1 and TRBJ1-1): KAGVTQTPRYLIKTRGQQVTLSCSPISGHRSVSWYQQTPGQGLQFLFEYFSETQRNKGNFPGRFSGRQFSNSRSEMNVSTLELGDSALYLCASSLWTGSLNTEAFFGQGTRLTVV.

Concerning this clone: A read error may produce the germline difference seen at one junction end. The V call is TRBV15, the J call TRBJ1-3; 8 nucleotides line up with TRBD1. This CDR3 region has 14 residues. Germline loops: CDR1 LNHNV, CDR2 YYDKDF (reference sequence). This CDR3 reads CATSPTGVGYTIYF. CDR3 bases: TGTGCCACCAGCCCGACAGGGGTTGGATACACCATATATTTT.

This clone was seen only a few times. The chain employs TRBV5-1 and TRBJ2-7; D possibly corresponds to TRBD1 (5 bases). CDR1 SGHRS and CDR2 YFSETQ come from the germline V gene. V was clipped by 1 base and J by 6 bases, with 11 bases between them. This CDR3 has 13 residues. CDR3: CASSLNQGPEQYF. The CDR3 DNA is TGCGCCAGCAGCTTGAATCAGGGTCCCGAGCAGTACTTC.

The chain links TRBV6-1 to TRBJ2-5; the match to TRBD2 covers 15 bases. The V and J ends lost 4 bases and 4 bases, in that order; junction bases with no gene match: 10. This CDR3 has 18 residues. Germline CDR1 reads MNHNS; CDR2 reads SASEGT. The CDR3 is CASSGSGLAGGPGETQYF. CDR3 sequence (DNA): TGTGCCAGCAGTGGATCTGGACTAGCGGGGGGGCCCGGAGAGACCCAGTACTTC.

The chain recombines TRBV9 with TRBJ1-6; TRBD1 matches at 9 bases. There are 17 residues in the CDR3. In germline, CDR1 is SGDLS, CDR2 YYNGEE. J lost 4 bases, V lost 3 bases, and 8 bases had no gene match. CDR3 coding DNA: TGTGCCAGCAGCGCCTCCCAGGACAGGGGTTATAATTCACCCCTCCACTTT. Translation gives CASSASQDRGYNSPLHF.

CDR3: CAWSLGAVTNEKLFF. The DNA for the CDR3 is TGTGCCTGGAGTCTGGGGGCTGTTACTAATGAAAAACTGTTTTTT. V usage is TRBV30 and J usage is TRBJ1-4; D perhaps matches TRBD1 (6 bases). Between the trimmed V and J ends, which lost 2 bases and 2 bases, there was a span of 12 bases. CDR3 length: 15 amino acids. Germline CDR1 is GTSNPN and CDR2 is SVGIG (reference sequence).

This sequence joins TRBV27 and TRBJ2-5; D is perhaps TRBD2 (6 bases). V shed 4 bases and J shed 6 bases, with 15 bases lying between them. This CDR3 spans 14 amino acids. Germline V gives CDR1 MNHEY, CDR2 SMNVEV (reference sequence). CDR3 nucleotide sequence: TGTGCCAGCAGTTCCCCCGGGGGTGGGCAGACCCAGTACTTC. It yields the protein CASSSPGGGQTQYF.

The V call is TRBV5-1, the J call TRBJ2-3, with 7 bases identical to TRBD2. This CDR3 spans 15 amino acids. The ends lost 0 bases at V and 2 bases at J; junction bases unmatched: 3. Looked up from germline, CDR1 is SGHRS and CDR2 is YFSETQ. Here the CDR3 reads CASSLALAVTDTQYF. CDR3 DNA sequence: TGCGCCAGCAGCTTGGCCCTAGCGGTCACAGATACGCAGTATTTT.

The V gene is TRBV11-3, the J gene TRBJ2-1, with 7 bases aligning to TRBD2. V was pared by 1 base and J by 4 bases, with 4 bases of the junction left unmatched. The CDR3 sequence is 15 residues long. Germline V lookup: CDR1 SGHNT, CDR2 YENEEA. CDR3 residues: CASSLAGGLYNEQFF. The CDR3 nucleotides are TGTGCCAGCAGCTTAGCGGGGGGACTTTACAATGAGCAGTTCTTC.

The V and J genes are TRBV30 and TRBJ2-2; D might be TRBD1 (5 bases). Germline V CDR1 and CDR2: GTSNPN, SVGIG (reference sequence). The V and J ends lost 5 bases and 3 bases respectively, with 10 bases between them. CDR3 length: 13 residues. The DNA of the CDR3 is TGTGCCTGGGGGTGGGGCGACACCGGGGAGCTGTTTTTT. The encoded protein is CAWGWGDTGELFF.

The chain combines TRBV7-7 with TRBJ2-2, with D tentatively TRBD2 (5 bases). Germline V gene lookup returns CDR1 SSHAT and CDR2 FNYEAQ (reference sequence). The CDR3 extends over 15 amino acids. Trimming removed 0 bases at V and 5 bases at J, with 10 bases between. CDR3 loop: CASSLASVGTGELFF. The CDR3 nucleotides read TGTGCCAGCAGCTTAGCTAGCGTTGGGACCGGGGAGCTGTTTTTT.

This rearrangement joins TRBV5-4 to TRBJ2-1; 11 bases agree with TRBD1. V dropped 2 bases and J dropped 7; count of bases not matched to a gene: 8. CDR3 length equals 16 residues. CDR1 and CDR2 from the germline V gene are SGHNT and YYREEE (reference sequence). The CDR3 DNA follows: TGTGCCAGCAGCTTCCGGACAGGGGGCTTAGGGAATGAGCAGTTCTTC. Translation gives CASSFRTGGLGNEQFF.

The chain carries TRBV2 and TRBJ1-5; 9 bases agree with TRBD1. Germline trimming cut 5 bases from V and 3 bases from J; bases unmatched to any gene: 2. The CDR3 loop spans 14 amino acids. Germline CDR1 reads SNHLY; CDR2 reads FYNNEI. The CDR3 here is CASSWTGVNQPQHF. DNA for the CDR3: TGTGCCAGCAGTTGGACAGGGGTCAATCAGCCCCAGCATTTT.

This clone was seen just once. The chain employs TRBV6-6 and TRBJ2-7, with D possibly TRBD2 on 6 matching bases. The CDR3 extends over 12 amino acids. V lost 2 bases and J 10 bases, leaving 12 bases between the germline ends. The germline CDR1 and CDR2 sequences are MNHNY and SVGAGI (reference sequence). CDR3 region: CASSYPGTDQYF. The CDR3 DNA sequence: TGTGCCAGCAGTTACCCCGGGACTGATCAGTACTTC.

This sequence joins TRBV6-5 and TRBJ1-6; 7 bases align to TRBD1. The CDR3 has 14 amino acids. The germline CDR1 and CDR2 sequences are MNHEY and SVGAGI. V trimming: 5 bases; J trimming: 13 bases; junction bases outside the gene matches: 11. The CDR3 sequence is CASSTQTGERPLHF. DNA of the CDR3: TGTGCCAGCAGTACCCAAACAGGGGAACGGCCCCTCCACTTT.

V gene TRBV6-5 combines with J gene TRBJ2-7; TRBD1 agrees at 7 bases. This CDR3 is 14 amino acids long. The V gene's germline CDR1 is MNHEY and CDR2 SVGAGI. V shed 2 bases, J shed 7 bases, and the junction held 8 bases outside the gene matches. CDR3 sequence reads: CASSYTRQGTEQYF. As DNA, the CDR3 is TGTGCCAGCAGTTACACACGACAGGGTACGGAGCAGTACTTC.

The chain has TRBV6-6 and TRBJ2-7, with 9 bases matching TRBD2. This CDR3 is built from 15 residues. V was pared by 6 bases and J by 0 bases, with 6 bases of the junction left unmatched. Germline assignment: CDR1 MNHNY and CDR2 SVGAGI (reference sequence). The CDR3 DNA reads as TGTGCCAGCAGAAATCTAGCGGGAAACTCCTACGAGCAGTACTTC. Translating gives CASRNLAGNSYEQYF.

As regards this clone: This CDR3 is also generated by other DNA sequences in the sample. The chain recombines TRBV2 with TRBJ1-5; TRBD1 agrees at 10 bases. Per the germline V gene, CDR1 is SNHLY and CDR2 is FYNNEI. This CDR3 contains 17 residues. The V gene end was trimmed by 8 bases and the J gene end by 11 bases; junction bases not matched to a gene: 21. The CDR3 spells CASRASRDRGRGRAQHF. CDR3 in DNA: TGTGCCAGCCGGGCGTCCCGGGACAGGGGCCGGGGGAGAGCCCAGCATTTT.

Note on this clone: Other DNA sequences in the same sample also yield this CDR3. The V and J genes are TRBV21-1 and TRBJ1-6; the table's D call, TRBD1, was not checked against the DNA. TRBV21-1 is a listed pseudogene. This CDR3 is built from 13 residues. CDR3: CASSPNRVSPLHF. The DNA of the CDR3 is TGTGCCAGCAGCCCGAACAGGGTTTCACCCCTCCACTTT.

The chain carries TRBV6-5 and TRBJ2-7; 8 positions agree with TRBD2. The CDR3 spans 15 residues. The J segment lost 4 bases and the V segment lost 6 bases, leaving 11 bases of the junction unmatched. CDR1 and CDR2 from the germline V gene are MNHEY and SVGAGI. The CDR3 DNA sequence: TGTGCCAGCAGCTTAGCGGGGCAACAACCTTACGAGCAGTACTTC. This codes for CASSLAGQQPYEQYF.

V is TRBV6-1 and J is TRBJ2-7, with D tentatively TRBD1 (6 bases). V was cut by 3 bases and J by 6 bases, with 21 bases left in between. The germline gives CDR1 MNHNS, CDR2 SASEGT. This CDR3 has 16 residues. The DNA for the CDR3 is TGTGCCAGCAGTGATTCGTTGGGGGCAGGGTGGCCCGAGCAGTACTTC. This sequence encodes CASSDSLGAGWPEQYF.

This chain connects TRBV6-1 to TRBJ2-3; D is undetermined. V lost 4 bases, J lost 2 bases, and 10 bases lay in between. The CDR3 contains 14 residues. Germline CDR1 and CDR2: MNHNS and SASEGT. CDR3 sequence reads: CASSAQANTDTQYF. The CDR3 DNA sequence: TGTGCCAGCAGTGCCCAGGCGAACACAGATACGCAGTATTTT.

This rearrangement joins TRBV7-3 to TRBJ1-2; TRBD1 might be the D (5 bases). Germline V lookup: CDR1 SGHTA, CDR2 FQGTGA. The CDR3 sequence is 17 residues long. V lost 5 bases and J 7 bases, leaving 26 bases between the germline ends. CDR3 DNA: TGTGCCAGCAGCCCAAGACCCTCTGGTGGGGGGTTTGGTGGCTACACCTTC. It yields the protein CASSPRPSGGGFGGYTF.

The chain links TRBV5-4 to TRBJ2-5, with D possibly TRBD1 on 6 matching bases. Germline V gene sequence: CDR1 SGHNT, CDR2 YYREEE (reference sequence). Trimming took 3 bases from V and 5 from J, leaving 14 bases between them. The CDR3 has 14 amino acids. CDR3 residues: CASSSQGSRETQYF. The CDR3 DNA sequence: TGTGCCAGCAGCTCCCAGGGGTCTAGGGAGACCCAGTACTTC.